The 18 T cell receptor beta chains in this list originate from one sample, sequenced in a study of blood T cell repertoires in COVID-19. Produced via immunoSEQ multiplex PCR; TCRdb's table is partial and in-frame only. This table holds 75,000 to 100,000 clones, around nine tenths found once. Sequences were obtained from peripheral blood. The receptors were gathered from a human donor in a cohort sampled during active COVID-19.

Worth noting for this clone: At one boundary the junction diverges from the germline segment, which might be a read error. V usage is TRBV6-1 and J usage is TRBJ1-6; the match to TRBD1 covers 10 bases. Per germline, CDR1 MNHNS and CDR2 SASEGT. This CDR3 is 16 amino acids long. The CDR3 DNA is TGTGCCAGCACTGAACGGGACAGGGGATGGAATTCACCCCTCCACTTT. Translating it yields CASTERDRGWNSPLHF.

The chain uses TRBV28 and TRBJ2-1; D is undetermined. Germline CDR1 reads MDHEN; CDR2 reads SYDVKM. Trimming took 5 bases from V and 1 from J, leaving 15 bases between them. This CDR3 is 16 amino acids long. The CDR3 DNA follows: TGTGCCAGCAGTCCTCCCCGAATAGCTTCCTACAATGAGCAGTTCTTC. Its translation is CASSPPRIASYNEQFF.

The V and J genes are TRBV9 and TRBJ2-3, with 7 bases lining up with TRBD2. Germline V gene sequence: CDR1 SGDLS, CDR2 YYNGEE. The length of the CDR3 is 17 residues. V lost 0 bases and J lost 1; bases outside the gene matches: 8. CDR3 loop: CASSVAPPSGGTDTQYF. The CDR3, as DNA: TGTGCCAGCAGCGTAGCTCCGCCTAGCGGAGGCACAGATACGCAGTATTTT.

The chain uses TRBV14 and TRBJ1-1, with D possibly matching TRBD1 (6 bases). The CDR3 has 13 amino acids. V lost 3 bases, J lost 4 bases, and 9 bases lay in between. The germline V gene encodes CDR1 SGHDN and CDR2 FVKESK. CDR3 nucleotide sequence: TGTGCCAGCAGCCACAGGGGTGGCACTGAAGCTTTCTTT. This codes for CASSHRGGTEAFF.

This clone came up once. The chain is built from TRBV29-1 and TRBJ2-1, with TRBD1 identical over 7 bases. The CDR3 consists of 14 residues. Germline V lookup: CDR1 SQVTM, CDR2 ANQGSEA. The ends lost 6 bases at V and 1 base at J; junction bases unmatched: 6. CDR3 in amino acids: CSVPGDRSYNEQFF. The CDR3 DNA sequence: TGCAGCGTCCCAGGGGACAGATCCTACAATGAGCAGTTCTTC.

This chain connects TRBV19 to TRBJ1-1; 7 bases map to TRBD1. Germline lookup yields CDR1 LNHDA and CDR2 SQIVND (reference sequence). The CDR3 totals 13 residues. Trimming removed 8 bases from V and 5 bases from J; junction bases left unmatched: 8. CDR3 loop: CASAENRGTEAFF. DNA for the CDR3: TGTGCCAGTGCTGAAAACAGGGGAACTGAAGCTTTCTTT.

The genes are TRBV5-1 and TRBJ1-2; 9 nucleotides line up with TRBD1. V dropped 1 base and J dropped 3; count of bases not matched to a gene: 7. This CDR3 is 16 amino acids long. Germline CDR1 SGHRS, CDR2 YFSETQ. The CDR3 region is CASSLLGQGKDYGYTF. The CDR3 bases are TGCGCCAGCAGCTTGTTGGGACAGGGCAAGGACTATGGCTACACCTTC.

The chain recombines TRBV6-5 with TRBJ1-2; tentatively, D is TRBD1 (6 bases). The CDR3 is made up of 13 amino acids. Germline V gene data show CDR1 as MNHEY and CDR2 as SVGAGI. V lost 6 bases and J 3 bases, leaving 11 bases between the germline ends. The CDR3 coding sequence is TGTGCCAGCAGCCTGACAGGTGACTATGGCTACACCTTC. Translated: CASSLTGDYGYTF.

This chain joins TRBV24-1 and TRBJ2-3; 8 bases line up with TRBD1. Germline CDR1 KGHDR, CDR2 SFDVKD. This CDR3 spans 16 amino acids. V was pared by 4 bases and J by 2 bases, with 7 bases of the junction left unmatched. CDR3 residues: CATSDSTGVNTDTQYF. The CDR3 bases are TGTGCCACCAGTGACTCGACAGGGGTTAACACAGATACGCAGTATTTT.

The CDR3 loop reads CASSLSGQGAVEPQHF. The DNA for the CDR3 is TGTGCCAGCAGTTTATCCGGACAGGGGGCAGTGGAGCCCCAGCATTTT. The V call is TRBV27, the J call TRBJ1-5, with 11 nucleotides matching TRBD1. The CDR3 runs 16 residues. Germline CDR1 is MNHEY and CDR2 is SMNVEV (reference sequence). V shed 0 bases and J 8 bases; nucleotides not matched to a gene: 6.

The CDR3 spells CASAKTWDSFADTQYF. CDR3 DNA: TGCGCCAGCGCAAAGACATGGGACAGCTTCGCAGATACGCAGTATTTT. The chain recombines TRBV5-1 with TRBJ2-3, with TRBD1 matching over 7 bases. Per germline, CDR1 SGHRS and CDR2 YFSETQ. V gave up 7 bases and J gave up 4 bases; unmatched junction bases: 15. CDR3 size: 16 residues.

The rearrangement links TRBV27 to TRBJ2-2; 9 positions match TRBD1. This CDR3 contains 14 residues. Germline values: CDR1 MNHEY, CDR2 SMNVEV (reference sequence). V shed 4 bases and J 7 bases; nucleotides not matched to a gene: 4. CDR3 residues: CASSSTGGGGELFF. The CDR3 nucleotides read TGTGCCAGCAGTTCCACAGGGGGCGGCGGGGAGCTGTTTTTT.

This clone showed up just a few times. This chain uses TRBV9 with TRBJ2-7, with D perhaps matching TRBD1 (6 bases). With 2 bases removed from V and 2 bases from J, the gap between germline ends came to 14 bases. The germline V gene encodes CDR1 SGDLS and CDR2 YYNGEE. The CDR3 is made up of 15 amino acids. The CDR3 region is CASSVSGTFAYEQYF. CDR3 coding DNA: TGTGCCAGCAGCGTGTCCGGGACATTCGCCTACGAGCAGTACTTC.

The chain recombines TRBV5-1 with TRBJ1-1; 7 bases are a match to TRBD1. The CDR3 is made up of 13 amino acids. From germline, CDR1 is SGHRS and CDR2 YFSETQ. The trim removed 4 bases at V and 4 bases at J, leaving 4 bases unmatched. The CDR3 nucleotides are TGCGCCAGCAGCCCTGACAGGGTCACTGAAGCTTTCTTT. Protein: CASSPDRVTEAFF.

The gene calls are TRBV30 and TRBJ1-1; no clear D gene. Trimming pared 0 bases from V and 0 bases from J, leaving 5 bases between. The germline V gene has CDR1 GTSNPN and CDR2 SVGIG (reference sequence). The CDR3 covers 13 residues. The CDR3 loop is CAWSVSLNTEAFF. The CDR3 nucleotides read TGTGCCTGGAGTGTGTCCTTGAACACTGAAGCTTTCTTT. The variable domain in full, with the rest retrieved from reference TRBV30 and TRBJ1-1, is SQTIHQWPATLVQPVGSPLSLECTVEGTSNPNLYWYRQAAGRGLQLLFYSVGIGQISSEVPQNLSASRPQDRQFILSSKKLLLSDSGFYLCAWSVSLNTEAFFGQGTRLTVV.

The chain joins TRBV5-1 to TRBJ2-3; no clear D. The CDR3 totals 13 residues. The germline V and J ends were trimmed by 5 bases and 2 bases, with 9 bases remaining between them. Germline assignment: CDR1 SGHRS and CDR2 YFSETQ. CDR3 loop: CASSVSNTDTQYF. CDR3 bases: TGCGCCAGCAGTGTCAGTAACACAGATACGCAGTATTTT.

V gene TRBV18 combines with J gene TRBJ1-3, with TRBD1 identical over 7 bases. Germline-derived CDR1 and CDR2 are KGHSH and LQKENI. CDR3 length: 17 residues. The J segment lost 0 bases and the V segment lost 3 bases, leaving 8 bases of the junction unmatched. CDR3 sequence (DNA): TGTGCCAGCTCACCCGGACAGGTCCTTGACTCTGGAAACACCATATATTTT. Amino acids: CASSPGQVLDSGNTIYF. Using reference TRBV18 and TRBJ1-3 for the parts outside the CDR3, the full variable domain is NAGVMQNPRHLVRRRGQEARLRCSPMKGHSHVYWYRQLPEEGLKFMVYLQKENIIDESGMPKERFSAEFPKEGPSILRIQQVVRGDSAAYFCASSPGQVLDSGNTIYFGEGSWLTVV.

This chain uses TRBV2 with TRBJ1-5, with a weak D call TRBD1 (5 bases). The CDR3 is 14 residues long. The germline V gene encodes CDR1 SNHLY and CDR2 FYNNEI. Trimming left V 2 bases short and J 4 bases short, with 9 bases between. The CDR3 sequence: CASSEFDRNQPQHF. The CDR3 DNA follows: TGTGCCAGCAGTGAATTTGACAGAAATCAGCCCCAGCATTTT.